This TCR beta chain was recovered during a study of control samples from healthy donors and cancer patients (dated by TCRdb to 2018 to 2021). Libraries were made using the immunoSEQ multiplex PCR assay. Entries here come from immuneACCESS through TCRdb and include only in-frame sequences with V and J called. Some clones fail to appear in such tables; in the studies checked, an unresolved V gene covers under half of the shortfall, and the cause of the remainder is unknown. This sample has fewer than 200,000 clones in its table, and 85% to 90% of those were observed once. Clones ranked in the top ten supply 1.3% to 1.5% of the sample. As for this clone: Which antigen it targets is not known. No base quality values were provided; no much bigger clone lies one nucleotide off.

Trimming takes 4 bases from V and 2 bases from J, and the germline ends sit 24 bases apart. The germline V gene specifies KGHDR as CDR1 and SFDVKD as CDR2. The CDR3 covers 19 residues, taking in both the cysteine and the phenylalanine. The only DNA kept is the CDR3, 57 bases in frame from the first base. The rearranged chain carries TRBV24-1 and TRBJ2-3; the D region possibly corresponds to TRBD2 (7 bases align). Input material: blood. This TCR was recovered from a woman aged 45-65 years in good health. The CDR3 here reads CATSERGGTGTQNTDTQYF. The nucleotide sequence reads TGTGCCACCAGTGAGAGGGGGGGAACCGGGACACAAAACACAGATACGCAGTATTTT.